The following is a T cell receptor beta chain sequence with its context. A single base separates this from a much larger clone, so it may be a read error. This sample was included in a study of breast tumors, draining lymph nodes, adjacent tissues. The lymph nodes were axillary draining lymph nodes from breast cancer patients. The V end lost 3 bases, the J end lost 3 bases, and 14 bases lay between the germline ends. The CDR3 spans 15 residues. Germline V CDR1 and CDR2: LNHDA, SQIVND (reference sequence). TCRdb processed the multiplex PCR reads anew with MiXCR; each CDR3 protein has one entry. The sample has approximately 130,000 distinct CDR3 sequences; around 21% are singletons.

The TCR was taken from a female donor with breast cancer. Some clones in this sample may be carry-over from other donors' samples. The chain couples TRBV19 to TRBJ1-2; no definite D call. The sample comprised axillary lymph node tissue. This chain's CDR3 is CASSMKTEQHYGYTF. The CDR3, as DNA: TGTGCCAGTAGTATGAAAACGGAACAGCACTATGGCTACACCTTC.